This T cell receptor beta chain was identified during a study of T cell responses to AZD1222 COVID-19 vaccine (dated by TCRdb to the early 2020s). Regarding the complete study: AZD1222 recipients whose second dose came at about 4 weeks and those whose second dose came at about 12 weeks were combined into one group, since spike-specific TCR depth and breadth did not differ between the two schedules. Trial participants were enrolled by age into 18-55, 56-69 and 70-plus year subgroups, with roughly 150, 30 and 60 TCR-sequenced participants respectively. A total of under 250 trial participants underwent TCR sequencing, of whom 207 had received two doses of AZD1222 and some 25 had received two doses of the MenACWY control vaccine.

Here V drops 9 bases and J drops 8 bases, and the junction holds 9 bases not matched to any gene. The cysteine opens and the phenylalanine closes a CDR3 of 12 amino acids. Only the CDR3 DNA stays, 36 bases, in frame from base 1. The germline V gene (reference sequence) provides CDR1 SEHNR and CDR2 FQNEAQ. On this clone: Its specific antigen is unknown. The input lacks base qualities; no much larger clone sits a single base away.

Findings and caveats that apply to the study as a whole: No day 14 peak-response samples were available, so repertoires were characterized only after the peak T cell response. Vaccine-associated CD4 TCRs spanned the whole spike protein, with dominant responses in regions 160-218 and 743-854. Reportedly, almost half of the unique spike-specific TCRs recognized epitopes lying outside the regions that are mutated in the B.1.351 and B.1.1.7 variants. Most participants were white British and females outnumbered males, and the authors suggested that clonal diversity may have been underestimated. In the small 56-69-year group, the increase in depth fell short of significance, most likely because of low power. Conclusions about previously exposed vaccinees were limited because only a handful of AZD1222 recipients were SARS-CoV-2 seropositive at baseline. After two AZD1222 doses, both the breadth and the depth of spike-specific TCRs were significantly higher than at day 0 and than in MenACWY recipients.

The time point tag for this specimen amounts to: baseline before first vaccination. Vaccinee samples came from UK trials COV001 and COV002, including a single-blind randomized controlled phase 2/3 trial of AZD1222 (ChAdOx1 nCoV-19) in healthy adults. For TCRbeta chain sequencing, PBMC samples were collected from trial participants at day 0 and at day 28 after the second dose. The CDR3 regions of human TCRbeta chains were subjected to immunosequencing. The authors' pipeline ran thus. TCRs in the repertoires were compared against a reference library of SARS-CoV-2-specific TCRs that had been generated with the MIRA antigen-specificity platform. Breadth was defined as the fraction of unique TCRs that were SARS-CoV-2-associated. Depth was defined as the fraction of total T cells that were SARS-CoV-2-associated. Using the MIRA data, each spike-specific TCR was assigned both to the spike region to which the TCR was reactive and to a CD4 or CD8 class. Log10-transformed breadth and depth values were compared by one-way ANOVA with Sidak's multiple comparisons tests. This is the immuneACCESS table as TCRdb keeps it, with only in-frame sequences that have V and J called. A part of the clones is gone; compared with another copy, unresolved V genes explain less than half, and the rest is unexplained. Clone size and the V and J calls come from that table; the DNA yielded D and trimming. This sample has 90,000 to 130,000 clones in its table, and 80% to 95% of those were observed once. The top ten clonotypes cover roughly 7.6% of the sample.

This material consisted of peripheral blood, taken on day 0 of AZD1222 vaccination. This sequence originates from an adult in good health. The V and J genes are TRBV7-9 and TRBJ1-1, with 7 middle bases fitting TRBD1. The sequenced DNA is TGTGCCAGTAGAGGGGGCAGGGCAGAAGCTTTCTTT. Translation gives CASRGGRAEAFF.